This T cell receptor beta chain was observed in a study of cytomegalovirus exposure and HLA in healthy donors. Germline V CDR1 and CDR2: SGHNT, YYREEE (reference sequence). The CDR3 is 14 residues long. Unrecorded immune exposures were likely, despite nominal health at sampling. PCR was performed using 60 Vbeta and 13 Jbeta primers. Measured with immunoSEQ multiplex PCR; TCRdb has only the in-frame clones, and not every one. The repertoire holds around 150,000 clones, with about 80% as singletons. The source material was PBMCs. The chain carries TRBV5-4 and TRBJ2-5, with 8 bases lining up with TRBD2. Gene TRBJ2-7 matches the end of the DNA better, so the J call may be wrong. This clonotype originated in a man aged 25-40 years in good health and CMV-seropositive. CDR3 loop: CASSLGPAGVEQYF. CDR3 nucleotides: TGTGCCAGCAGCTTGGGACCAGCGGGAGTCGAGCAGTACTTC.